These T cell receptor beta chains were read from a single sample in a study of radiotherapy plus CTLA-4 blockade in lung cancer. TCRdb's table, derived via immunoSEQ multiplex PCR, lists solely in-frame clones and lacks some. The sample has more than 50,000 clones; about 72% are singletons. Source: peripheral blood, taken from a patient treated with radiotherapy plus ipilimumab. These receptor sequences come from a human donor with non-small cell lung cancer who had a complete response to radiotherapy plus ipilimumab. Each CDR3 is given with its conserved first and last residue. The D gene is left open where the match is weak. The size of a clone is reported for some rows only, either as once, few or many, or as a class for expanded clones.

CDR3 DNA: TGTGCCAGCAGCTTGTGGAGGCAAAACACTGAAGCTTTCTTT; CDR3 protein: CASSLWRQNTEAFF; J gene: TRBJ1-1; V gene: TRBV7-8; D gene: -; clone size: -
CDR3 DNA: TGTGCCACCCGGACTCTCGGTAATGAAAAACTGTTTTTT; CDR3 protein: CATRTLGNEKLFF; J gene: TRBJ1-4; V gene: TRBV15; D gene: -; clone size: -
CDR3 DNA: TGTGCCAGCAGAATAATGGAGGGACAGTATGGCTACACCTTC; CDR3 protein: CASRIMEGQYGYTF; J gene: TRBJ1-2; V gene: TRBV28; D gene: TRBD1; clone size: -
CDR3 DNA: TGCGCCAGCAGCTTGGGAAGCAGGGATAATGAAAAACTGTTTTTT; CDR3 protein: CASSLGSRDNEKLFF; J gene: TRBJ1-4; V gene: TRBV5-1; D gene: -; clone size: few
CDR3 DNA: TGTGCCAGCAGCTCCTCGACTCGGTCTGGGGCCAACGTCCTGACTTTC; CDR3 protein: CASSSSTRSGANVLTF; J gene: TRBJ2-6; V gene: TRBV5-8; D gene: -; clone size: -
CDR3 DNA: TGTGCCAGCTCACCGGGGCAGATTTTTTCAGGCTACACCTTC; CDR3 protein: CASSPGQIFSGYTF; J gene: TRBJ1-2; V gene: TRBV18; D gene: -; clone size: -
CDR3 DNA: TGTGCCAGCTCAATGGATACGGGACAGGCTTTCTTT; CDR3 protein: CASSMDTGQAFF; J gene: TRBJ1-1; V gene: TRBV18; D gene: TRBD1; clone size: -
CDR3 DNA: TGTGCCAGCAGCTCTGACGGGACAGGGCTCCTATATGGCTACACCTTC; CDR3 protein: CASSSDGTGLLYGYTF; J gene: TRBJ1-2; V gene: TRBV7-3; D gene: TRBD1; clone size: -
CDR3 DNA: TGCAGCGCGACGGGGGGTCGGGGGGGGAGAGTAGAGACCCAGTACTTC; CDR3 protein: CSATGGRGGRVETQYF; J gene: TRBJ2-5; V gene: TRBV29-1; D gene: TRBD2; clone size: -
CDR3 DNA: TGTGCCAGCAGGGAAGCGAAAGAGCAGTACTTC; CDR3 protein: CASREAKEQYF; J gene: TRBJ2-7; V gene: TRBV6-5; D gene: -; clone size: -
CDR3 DNA: TGCGCCAGCAGTGAGGGGACAGGGGCTGACCGCTATGGCTACACCTTC; CDR3 protein: CASSEGTGADRYGYTF; J gene: TRBJ1-2; V gene: TRBV10-2; D gene: TRBD1; clone size: few
CDR3 DNA: TGTGCCAGTAGCCAGACAGCTCTCACCTACGAGCAGTACTTC; CDR3 protein: CASSQTALTYEQYF; J gene: TRBJ2-7; V gene: TRBV19; D gene: -; clone size: -
CDR3 DNA: TGTGCCAGCAGCTTTCTAGCGGGAGTAACTGTTGAGCAGTTCTTC; CDR3 protein: CASSFLAGVTVEQFF; J gene: TRBJ2-1; V gene: TRBV7-9; D gene: TRBD2; clone size: -
CDR3 DNA: TGCGCCAGCAGCCAAGTCGCTGTCACAGGCCGCTCCTACGAGCAGTACTTC; CDR3 protein: CASSQVAVTGRSYEQYF; J gene: TRBJ2-7; V gene: TRBV4-1; D gene: -; clone size: -
CDR3 DNA: TGTGCCAGCAGCGGACAGTCGAACACTGAAGCTTTCTTT; CDR3 protein: CASSGQSNTEAFF; J gene: TRBJ1-1; V gene: TRBV7-2; D gene: -; clone size: -
CDR3 DNA: TGTGCCAGCAGCCTAGAGGGACAGCTACTAGCCAAAAACATTCAGTACTTC; CDR3 protein: CASSLEGQLLAKNIQYF; J gene: TRBJ2-4; V gene: TRBV2; D gene: TRBD1; clone size: -
CDR3 DNA: TGTGCCAGCAGCTCAACCGGACTAGCGGGAGGGCCCGGGGAGCTGTTTTTT; CDR3 protein: CASSSTGLAGGPGELFF; J gene: TRBJ2-2; V gene: TRBV7-9; D gene: TRBD2; clone size: -
CDR3 DNA: TGTGCCAGCAGCGTAGCGCCATTTGAGGGGCCCCAGCATTTT; CDR3 protein: CASSVAPFEGPQHF; J gene: TRBJ1-5; V gene: TRBV9; D gene: -; clone size: -
CDR3 DNA: TGTGCCAGCACCGCCCGGGACAGGGGGGGGGAGACCCAGTACTTC; CDR3 protein: CASTARDRGGETQYF; J gene: TRBJ2-5; V gene: TRBV6-1; D gene: TRBD1; clone size: -
CDR3 DNA: TGTGCCAGCGGCCCGGACAGATCGAACACTGAAGCTTTCTTT; CDR3 protein: CASGPDRSNTEAFF; J gene: TRBJ1-1; V gene: TRBV6-5; D gene: -; clone size: -
CDR3 DNA: TGTGCCTGGAGTAAGGGGGGGAAACTGTTTTTT; CDR3 protein: CAWSKGGKLFF; J gene: TRBJ1-4; V gene: TRBV30; D gene: -; clone size: -
CDR3 DNA: TGCGCCAGCAGTCAATCGTGGGGGACAGAGAATCAGCCCCAGCATTTT; CDR3 protein: CASSQSWGTENQPQHF; J gene: TRBJ1-5; V gene: TRBV23-1; D gene: TRBD1; clone size: -
CDR3 DNA: TGTGCCAGTAGTGGGGAGATCAATCAGCCCCAGCATTTT; CDR3 protein: CASSGEINQPQHF; J gene: TRBJ1-5; V gene: TRBV19; D gene: -; clone size: -
CDR3 DNA: TGTGCCAGCCGCTTACAGGGGGCGTCTGGAAACACCATATATTTT; CDR3 protein: CASRLQGASGNTIYF; J gene: TRBJ1-3; V gene: TRBV6-5; D gene: TRBD1; clone size: -
CDR3 DNA: TGTGCCAGCAGTTACAGGGAGTATGGCTACACCTTC; CDR3 protein: CASSYREYGYTF; J gene: TRBJ1-2; V gene: TRBV6-5; D gene: -; clone size: few
CDR3 DNA: TGTGCCAGCAGACAGGGGGCCGATGAAAAACTGTTTTTT; CDR3 protein: CASRQGADEKLFF; J gene: TRBJ1-4; V gene: TRBV2; D gene: TRBD1; clone size: -
CDR3 DNA: TGCGCCAGCAGTATGACCACAGGGGGAGGCACCGGGGAGCTGTTTTTT; CDR3 protein: CASSMTTGGGTGELFF; J gene: TRBJ2-2; V gene: TRBV10-1; D gene: TRBD1; clone size: -
CDR3 DNA: TGTGCCAGTAGTCGGCTAGCGGAAAACGGCCGCTACAATGAGCAGTTCTTC; CDR3 protein: CASSRLAENGRYNEQFF; J gene: TRBJ2-1; V gene: TRBV19; D gene: TRBD2; clone size: -
CDR3 DNA: TGTGCCAGTAGTGATTCAGGGGCACGGAATGAAAAACTGTTTTTT; CDR3 protein: CASSDSGARNEKLFF; J gene: TRBJ1-4; V gene: TRBV19; D gene: -; clone size: few
CDR3 DNA: TGTGCCAGCAGCCCCCCAACAGGGGGCACTGAAGCTTTCTTT; CDR3 protein: CASSPPTGGTEAFF; J gene: TRBJ1-1; V gene: TRBV6-6; D gene: TRBD1; clone size: -
CDR3 DNA: TGTGCCAGTCAACAAGGGGGCACTGAAGCTTTCTTT; CDR3 protein: CASQQGGTEAFF; J gene: TRBJ1-1; V gene: TRBV19; D gene: -; clone size: -
CDR3 DNA: TGTGCCAGCCCGGGTATGGGTGCCCAACTAGATGGCTACACCTTC; CDR3 protein: CASPGMGAQLDGYTF; J gene: TRBJ1-2; V gene: TRBV5-4; D gene: -; clone size: -
CDR3 DNA: TGTGCCAGCAGACGATCCGGGACAGGGGGCATATATGAGCAGTTCTTC; CDR3 protein: CASRRSGTGGIYEQFF; J gene: TRBJ2-1; V gene: TRBV27; D gene: TRBD1; clone size: -
CDR3 DNA: TGTGCCAGTAGCCGAACGCGACAGGGGGTGCGAGTTAACTATGGCTACACCTTC; CDR3 protein: CASSRTRQGVRVNYGYTF; J gene: TRBJ1-2; V gene: TRBV19; D gene: TRBD1; clone size: once
CDR3 DNA: TGTGCCAGCAGCCAATTTTTAGGGAGCACTGAAGCTTTCTTT; CDR3 protein: CASSQFLGSTEAFF; J gene: TRBJ1-1; V gene: TRBV7-9; D gene: -; clone size: -
CDR3 DNA: TGTGCCAGCTCACCACCGGGGGGGGTAAGCTCCTACGAGCAGTACTTC; CDR3 protein: CASSPPGGVSSYEQYF; J gene: TRBJ2-7; V gene: TRBV18; D gene: TRBD2; clone size: -
CDR3 DNA: TGTGCCAGCAGCCGAGGGGACAGAGCTTTCTATGGCTACACCTTC; CDR3 protein: CASSRGDRAFYGYTF; J gene: TRBJ1-2; V gene: TRBV5-6; D gene: TRBD1; clone size: -
CDR3 DNA: TGTGCCAGCAGCGGGGGGCAATCTGGGGCCAACGTCCTGACTTTC; CDR3 protein: CASSGGQSGANVLTF; J gene: TRBJ2-6; V gene: TRBV6-4; D gene: -; clone size: -
CDR3 DNA: TGTGCCAGTAGTATGGTTCAGGGCGGAATAAACACCGGGGAGCTGTTTTTT; CDR3 protein: CASSMVQGGINTGELFF; J gene: TRBJ2-2; V gene: TRBV19; D gene: -; clone size: -
CDR3 DNA: TGTGCCAGCAGCCTAATCGGGACTAGCGGCTACAATGAGCAGTTCTTC; CDR3 protein: CASSLIGTSGYNEQFF; J gene: TRBJ2-1; V gene: TRBV7-9; D gene: TRBD2; clone size: -
CDR3 DNA: TGTGCCAGCAGCCCAAGCGTCACCTACGAGCAGTACTTC; CDR3 protein: CASSPSVTYEQYF; J gene: TRBJ2-7; V gene: TRBV7-6; D gene: -; clone size: -
CDR3 DNA: TGTGCCAGCAGCTTAGGGACAGGGGGAGAAAAACTGTTTTTT; CDR3 protein: CASSLGTGGEKLFF; J gene: TRBJ1-4; V gene: TRBV7-9; D gene: TRBD1; clone size: few
CDR3 DNA: TGCAGCGTTGATTCGTCGGGGAGAGAGGGTGAGCAGTTCTTC; CDR3 protein: CSVDSSGREGEQFF; J gene: TRBJ2-1; V gene: TRBV29-1; D gene: -; clone size: -
CDR3 DNA: TGTGCCAGCAGCTTTAGCGGGATGAGCTCCTACAATGAGCAGTTCTTC; CDR3 protein: CASSFSGMSSYNEQFF; J gene: TRBJ2-1; V gene: TRBV28; D gene: TRBD2; clone size: -
CDR3 DNA: TGCGCCAGCAGCCAAGCAACAGGGGCGGGCAGTCAGCCCCAGCATTTT; CDR3 protein: CASSQATGAGSQPQHF; J gene: TRBJ1-5; V gene: TRBV4-1; D gene: TRBD1; clone size: -
CDR3 DNA: TGTGCCAGCAGCTCCGCGACAGGGCACAAAAGCTATGGCTACACCTTC; CDR3 protein: CASSSATGHKSYGYTF; J gene: TRBJ1-2; V gene: TRBV7-9; D gene: TRBD1; clone size: -
CDR3 DNA: TGTGCCAGCAGCTTAGATCTGGTAGAAGAGACCCAGTACTTC; CDR3 protein: CASSLDLVEETQYF; J gene: TRBJ2-5; V gene: TRBV11-2; D gene: -; clone size: -
CDR3 DNA: TGTGCCATCAGTGGCCTGACAGGGTACTCCTACGAGCAGTACTTC; CDR3 protein: CAISGLTGYSYEQYF; J gene: TRBJ2-7; V gene: TRBV10-3; D gene: TRBD1; clone size: -
CDR3 DNA: TGTGCCAGCAGGGCGGGACAGGCATTCTACGAGCAGTACTTC; CDR3 protein: CASRAGQAFYEQYF; J gene: TRBJ2-7; V gene: TRBV27; D gene: TRBD1; clone size: -
CDR3 DNA: TGTGCCAGCAGTCTAGGGGTCGGGGAGCTGTTTTTT; CDR3 protein: CASSLGVGELFF; J gene: TRBJ2-2; V gene: TRBV25-1; D gene: -; clone size: -
CDR3 DNA: TGTGCCAGCTCGCCCGGGACAGGAGGGAGCTACAATGAGCAGTTCTTC; CDR3 protein: CASSPGTGGSYNEQFF; J gene: TRBJ2-1; V gene: TRBV18; D gene: TRBD1; clone size: few
CDR3 DNA: TGTGCCAGCAGTGAAAGGGACAGGGGGCTAAGGGAGCAGTACTTC; CDR3 protein: CASSERDRGLREQYF; J gene: TRBJ2-7; V gene: TRBV6-1; D gene: TRBD1; clone size: -
CDR3 DNA: TGTGCCAGTAGTGCCCTAACAGGGGGCGGGACCGGGGAGCTGTTTTTT; CDR3 protein: CASSALTGGGTGELFF; J gene: TRBJ2-2; V gene: TRBV19; D gene: TRBD1; clone size: -
CDR3 DNA: TGTGCCAGCACCCAAACCGGGACTAGAGACACCGGGGAGCTGTTTTTT; CDR3 protein: CASTQTGTRDTGELFF; J gene: TRBJ2-2; V gene: TRBV7-2; D gene: TRBD2; clone size: -
CDR3 DNA: TGTGCCAGCAGCTTCCGACAGGGCGGCAATCAGCCCCAGCATTTT; CDR3 protein: CASSFRQGGNQPQHF; J gene: TRBJ1-5; V gene: TRBV5-8; D gene: TRBD1; clone size: -